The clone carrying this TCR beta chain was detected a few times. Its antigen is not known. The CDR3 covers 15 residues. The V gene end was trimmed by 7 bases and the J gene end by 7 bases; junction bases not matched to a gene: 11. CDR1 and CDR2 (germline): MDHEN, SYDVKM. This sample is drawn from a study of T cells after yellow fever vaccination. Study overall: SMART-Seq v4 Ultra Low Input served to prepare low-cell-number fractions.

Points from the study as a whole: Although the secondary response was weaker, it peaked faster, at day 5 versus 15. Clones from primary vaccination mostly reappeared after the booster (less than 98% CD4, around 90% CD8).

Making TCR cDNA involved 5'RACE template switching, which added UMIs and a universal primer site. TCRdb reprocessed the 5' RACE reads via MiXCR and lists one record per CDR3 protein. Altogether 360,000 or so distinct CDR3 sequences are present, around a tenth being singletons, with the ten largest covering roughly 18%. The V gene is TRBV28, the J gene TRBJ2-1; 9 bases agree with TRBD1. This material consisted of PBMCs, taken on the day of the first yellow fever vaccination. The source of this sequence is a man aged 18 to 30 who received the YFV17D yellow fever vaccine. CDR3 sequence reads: CASTSGTGLINEQFF. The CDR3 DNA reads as TGTGCCAGCACCTCAGGGACAGGGCTAATAAATGAGCAGTTCTTC.